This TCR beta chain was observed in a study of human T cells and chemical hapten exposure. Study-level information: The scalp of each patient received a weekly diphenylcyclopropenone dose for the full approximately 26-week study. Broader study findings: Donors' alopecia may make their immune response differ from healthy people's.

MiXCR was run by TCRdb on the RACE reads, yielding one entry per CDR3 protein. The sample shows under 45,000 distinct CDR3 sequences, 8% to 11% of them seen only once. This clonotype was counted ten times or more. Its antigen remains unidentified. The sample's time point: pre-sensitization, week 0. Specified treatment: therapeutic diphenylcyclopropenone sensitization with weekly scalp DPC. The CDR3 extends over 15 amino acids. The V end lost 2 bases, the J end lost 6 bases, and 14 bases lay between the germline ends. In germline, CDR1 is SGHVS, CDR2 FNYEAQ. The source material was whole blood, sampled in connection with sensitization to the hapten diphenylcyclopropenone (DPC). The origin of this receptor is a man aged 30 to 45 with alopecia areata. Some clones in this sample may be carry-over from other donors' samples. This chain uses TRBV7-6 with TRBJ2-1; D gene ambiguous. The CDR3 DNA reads TGTGCCAGCAGCTTATCTTCGGGTGTCTCCAATGAGCAGTTCTTC. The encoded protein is CASSLSSGVSNEQFF.